These 17 T cell receptor beta chains originate from one sample sequenced in a study of T cell repertoires in cytomegalovirus infection. No cognate antigen is known for these TCRs. One entry per CDR3 protein, called by TCRdb with MiXCR from the reads. The table records roughly 90,000 distinct CDR3 sequences, approximately 30% of them present only once. The specimen was CD8+ T cells from cultured PBMCs, collected from culture after CMV antigen stimulation. Every receptor here comes from a human donor in good health (CMV status not recorded). Some clones in this sample may be carry-over from other donors' samples.

This clonotype was seen ten or more times. The CDR3 DNA follows: TGTGCCACCAGCATCACCAGGACTCTGGGGCAAGTTTCGCAAACCTTC. It translates to CATSITRTLGQVSQTF. The V gene is TRBV15, the J gene TRBJ1-2; D is perhaps TRBD1 (5 bases). Germline CDR1 LNHNV, CDR2 YYDKDF (reference sequence). The CDR3 loop spans 16 amino acids. The V end lost 4 bases, the J end lost 14 bases, and 29 bases lay between the germline ends.

The chain is built from TRBV9 and TRBJ2-2; D unresolved. V lost 3 bases to trimming and J lost 0 bases, with 6 bases between them. Germline CDR1 SGDLS, CDR2 YYNGEE. The CDR3 length is 14 residues. In DNA, the CDR3 is TGTGCCAGCAGCGAGTTGACGAACACCGGGGAGCTGTTTTTT. This gives the protein CASSELTNTGELFF.

The genes are TRBV6-6 and TRBJ2-5; tentatively, D is TRBD1 or TRBD2 (5 bases each). Germline CDR1 MNHNY, CDR2 SVGAGI (reference sequence). The CDR3 spans 14 residues. CDR3 bases: TGTGCAGTACTCCCGGGGCCCCTGTCAGAGACCCAGTACTTC. Protein: CAVLPGPLSETQYF.

This clonotype was counted once. The chain combines TRBV20-1 with TRBJ1-1, with a weak D call TRBD1 (5 bases). The germline V gene has CDR1 DFQATT and CDR2 SNEGSKA (reference sequence). CDR3 size: 17 residues. Trimming pared 1 base from V and 0 bases from J, leaving 18 bases between. CDR3 amino acids: CSARGGRDGGMNTEAFF. CDR3 sequence (DNA): TGCAGTGCTAGAGGGGGACGGGACGGAGGGATGAACACTGAAGCTTTCTTT.

The sample holds a few counts of this clonotype. This chain joins TRBV6-1 and TRBJ1-2, with D possibly being TRBD1 (6 bases). Germline V CDR1 and CDR2: MNHNS, SASEGT. Trimming removed 6 bases at V and 3 bases at J, with 17 bases between. The CDR3 is made up of 15 amino acids. In nucleotides, the CDR3 is TGTGCCAGCAGCCAAGAACAGGGTTTTGACTATGGCTACACCTTC. It codes for CASSQEQGFDYGYTF.

V gene TRBV5-6 combines with J gene TRBJ2-7; D may match TRBD1 or TRBD2 (5 bases each). V dropped 4 bases and J dropped 0 bases, with 11 bases sitting between them. CDR3 size: 14 residues. CDR1 and CDR2 (germline): SGHDT, YYEEEE. CDR3 sequence (DNA): TGTGCCAGCAGCAGGGGACGTAGCTCCTACGAGCAGTACTTC. It specifies CASSRGRSSYEQYF.

The J gene is TRBJ2-1, the V gene TRBV4-1, with TRBD2 matching 11 bases. From germline, CDR1 is MGHRA and CDR2 YSYEKL. This CDR3 comprises 15 residues. The J segment lost 5 bases and the V segment lost 1 base, leaving 1 base of the junction unmatched. The CDR3 bases are TGCGCCAGCAGCCAAGTACTAGCGGGGGACAATGAGCAGTTCTTC. This encodes CASSQVLAGDNEQFF.

This clonotype has a count of ten or more. This chain links TRBV18 with TRBJ2-7; D is uncertain. Trimming stripped 4 bases from V and 3 bases from J, with 10 bases between. This CDR3 spans 13 amino acids. Germline V gene data show CDR1 as KGHSH and CDR2 as LQKENI. Written as DNA, the CDR3 is TGTGCCAGCTCACTAGGGTTTGACTACGAGCAGTACTTC. Residues: CASSLGFDYEQYF.

This chain uses TRBV12-3 or TRBV12-4 with TRBJ2-2; 9 bases line up with TRBD2. The CDR3 sequence is 17 residues long. The trim removed 3 bases at V and 6 bases at J, leaving 11 bases unmatched. CDR3 amino acids: CASSFPPLAGIPGELFF. CDR3 bases: TGTGCCAGCAGTTTCCCCCCGCTAGCGGGGATCCCCGGGGAGCTGTTTTTT.

This clonotype has a count of ten or more. The rearrangement links TRBV5-1 to TRBJ1-6; D gene ambiguous. CDR1 is SGHRS and CDR2 is YFSETQ in the germline V gene. This CDR3 comprises 13 residues. Trimming shortened V by 2 bases and J by 13 bases, and 13 bases separated the two germline ends. CDR3 DNA: TGCGCCAGCAGCTTCTCCCCTCATGAGCCCCTCCACTTT. It translates to CASSFSPHEPLHF.

V and J are TRBV12-5 and TRBJ2-3; TRBD2 agrees at 8 bases. CDR3 size: 15 residues. V shed 7 bases, J shed 2 bases, and the junction held 8 bases outside the gene matches. Germline V CDR1 and CDR2: LGHNT, FRNRAP. The CDR3 is CASVDLSGVTDTQYF. CDR3 in DNA: TGTGCTAGTGTGGACCTTAGCGGGGTCACAGATACGCAGTATTTT.

V gene TRBV12-3 or TRBV12-4 combines with J gene TRBJ1-1; the D is unclear. The CDR3 runs 18 residues. The germline V and J ends were trimmed by 6 bases and 0 bases, with 23 bases remaining between them. CDR3 protein: CASSRPDSGKFMNTEAFF. The DNA of the CDR3 is TGTGCCAGCAGCCGCCCCGATTCCGGGAAATTCATGAACACTGAAGCTTTCTTT.

This clonotype was observed at least ten times. The V call is TRBV7-8, the J call TRBJ2-1, with D perhaps matching TRBD1 (6 bases). The CDR3 contains 15 residues. Between the trimmed V and J ends, which lost 2 bases and 2 bases, there was a span of 10 bases. CDR1 is SGHVS, CDR2 FQNEAQ, per germline. CDR3 in amino acids: CASSLKDSPYNEQFF. For the CDR3, the DNA is TGTGCCAGCAGCTTAAAGGACAGTCCCTACAATGAGCAGTTCTTC.

This clonotype has only a few counts. The chain carries TRBV2 and TRBJ2-1; weak D call: TRBD1 (6 bases). V shed 6 bases and J shed 7 bases, with 22 bases lying between them. This CDR3 has 16 amino acids. The germline CDR1 and CDR2 sequences are SNHLY and FYNNEI. The CDR3 protein is CASRTGSPLRGNEQFF. DNA of the CDR3: TGTGCCAGCAGAACCGGGTCGCCTTTAAGGGGGAATGAGCAGTTCTTC. The full variable domain, rest sourced from reference TRBV2 and TRBJ2-1, is EPEVTQTPSHQVTQMGQEVILRCVPISNHLYFYWYRQILGQKVEFLVSFYNNEISEKSEIFDDQFSVERPDGSNFTLKIRSTKLEDSAMYFCASRTGSPLRGNEQFFGPGTRLTVL.

In its sample, this clonotype was seen a few times. V usage is TRBV7-9 and J usage is TRBJ2-5; no firm D call. Germline assignment: CDR1 SEHNR and CDR2 FQNEAQ (reference sequence). V was pared by 4 bases and J by 5 bases, with 14 bases between. CDR3 length: 14 amino acids. The CDR3 sequence is CASSYEKLLETQYF. CDR3 DNA sequence: TGTGCCAGCAGCTACGAGAAACTGCTGGAGACCCAGTACTTC.

The chain has TRBV5-3 and TRBJ2-5, with D unclear. Being an ORF, TRBV5-3 has a function that is uncertain. The V gene lost 8 bases and the J gene lost 0 bases, with 11 bases spanning the gap. The CDR3 is 13 residues long. CDR3 protein: CASSTPYQETQYF. CDR3 in DNA: TGTGCCAGCAGCACGCCGTACCAAGAGACCCAGTACTTC.

V and J are TRBV28 and TRBJ1-5, with 8 bases that match TRBD1. Looked up from germline, CDR1 is MDHEN and CDR2 is SYDVKM. CDR3 length: 16 amino acids. V shed 2 bases, J shed 5 bases, and the junction held 8 bases outside the gene matches. CDR3 DNA sequence: TGTGCCAGCAGTTTAGGCGGGGGGACAGGAGATCAGCCCCAGCATTTT. Amino acid sequence: CASSLGGGTGDQPQHF.